These 26 T cell receptor beta chains came from one sample sequenced in a study of PD-1 blockade in classical Hodgkin lymphoma. Each patient experienced a relapse that followed autologous stem cell transplantation, and brentuximab vedotin exposure varied. Libraries were prepared by immunoSEQ multiplex PCR; TCRdb keeps only in-frame clonotypes and omits some of them. The repertoire includes about 85,000 clones, approximately 91% of them detected once, and approximately 2.5% sits in the top ten. Material: peripheral blood mononuclear cells (PBMCs), obtained before the second cycle of nivolumab. The origin of the receptors is a human donor with classical Hodgkin lymphoma.

The chain uses TRBV27 and TRBJ1-5, with D possibly TRBD1 on 6 matching bases. The CDR3 totals 14 residues. Trimming left V 4 bases short and J 6 bases short, with 13 bases between. Germline CDR1 is MNHEY and CDR2 is SMNVEV (reference sequence). The CDR3: CASSSQQGIQPQHF. CDR3 sequence (DNA): TGTGCCAGCAGTTCGCAACAGGGAATTCAGCCCCAGCATTTT.

The chain has TRBV30 and TRBJ2-7, with TRBD2 identical over 10 bases. CDR3 length equals 12 residues. Unmatched junction bases numbered 0, after V lost 4 bases and J lost 3 bases. Germline V gene data show CDR1 as GTSNPN and CDR2 as SVGIG (reference sequence). CDR3 amino acids: CAWTSGSYEQYF. As DNA, the CDR3 is TGTGCCTGGACTAGCGGGAGCTACGAGCAGTACTTC.

The rearrangement uses TRBV27 and TRBJ2-1; TRBD2 agrees at 12 bases. The CDR3 is made up of 20 amino acids. J was trimmed by 0 bases and V by 4 bases; bases with no gene match: 13. Germline assignment: CDR1 MNHEY and CDR2 SMNVEV (reference sequence). In DNA form, the CDR3 reads TGTGCCAGCAGTTCGACAACCGGGACTAGCGGGCCGAGCTCCTACAATGAGCAGTTCTTC. It is translated as CASSSTTGTSGPSSYNEQFF.

CDR3: CASSIERTSRADTQYF. CDR3 DNA sequence: TGTGCCAGTAGTATAGAACGTACCAGTCGCGCAGATACGCAGTATTTT. This rearrangement joins TRBV19 to TRBJ2-3; D unresolved. The germline gives CDR1 LNHDA, CDR2 SQIVND (reference sequence). The CDR3 is made up of 16 amino acids. Trimming removed 0 bases at V and 4 bases at J, with 14 bases between.

This clone has only one observation. The chain links TRBV2 to TRBJ2-3, with 10 bases lining up with TRBD2. The germline V gene has CDR1 SNHLY and CDR2 FYNNEI. The CDR3 has 15 amino acids. V dropped 5 bases and J dropped 9; count of bases not matched to a gene: 11. Here the CDR3 reads CASSQPLAGVPTQYF. In DNA form, the CDR3 reads TGTGCCAGCAGTCAGCCCCTAGCGGGAGTTCCAACGCAGTATTTT.

The CDR3 here is CASSVQGGHEAFF. The DNA of the CDR3 is TGTGCCAGCAGCGTCCAGGGGGGTCATGAAGCTTTCTTT. The V gene is TRBV7-9, the J gene TRBJ1-1; TRBD1 matches 7 bases. There are 13 residues in the CDR3. V shed 5 bases, J shed 7 bases, and the junction held 7 bases outside the gene matches. Per germline, CDR1 SEHNR and CDR2 FQNEAQ (reference sequence). The variable domain in full, completed from reference TRBV7-9 and TRBJ1-1, reads DTGVSQNPRHKITKRGQNVTFRCDPISEHNRLYWYRQTLGQGPEFLTYFQNEAQLEKSRLLSDRFSAERPKGSFSTLEIQRTEQGDSAMYLCASSVQGGHEAFFGQGTRLTVV.

Only one count was recorded for this clone. This rearrangement joins TRBV6-5 to TRBJ2-5, with 10 bases aligning to TRBD1. J gave up 5 bases and V 6 bases, and 9 bases lay outside the gene matches. CDR3 length: 15 residues. Germline CDR1 reads MNHEY; CDR2 reads SVGAGI. Written as DNA, the CDR3 is TGTGCCAGCAGGGCCCAGACAGGGGGCGAGGAGACCCAGTACTTC. This encodes CASRAQTGGEETQYF.

To note about this clone: Other DNA sequences from this sample encode an identical CDR3 as well. The chain uses TRBV7-3 and TRBJ2-7; D ambiguous. The germline V and J ends were trimmed by 0 bases and 5 bases, with 8 bases remaining between them. The germline CDR1 and CDR2 sequences are SGHTA and FQGTGA. The CDR3 extends over 13 amino acids. The CDR3 spells CASSLTRGHEQYF. CDR3 bases: TGTGCCAGCAGCTTAACGCGTGGACACGAGCAGTACTTC.

The V gene is TRBV4-1, the J gene TRBJ1-4; D may be TRBD1 (6 bases). Germline values: CDR1 MGHRA, CDR2 YSYEKL. The CDR3 contains 15 residues. Trimming shortened V by 0 bases and J by 7 bases, and 12 bases separated the two germline ends. CDR3 sequence reads: CASSQDAGAGEKLFF. The CDR3 nucleotides read TGCGCCAGCAGCCAAGATGCAGGGGCGGGTGAAAAACTGTTTTTT.

This clone appeared once. V gene TRBV6-1 combines with J gene TRBJ1-2; D gene uncertain. From germline, CDR1 is MNHNS and CDR2 SASEGT. This CDR3 is 14 amino acids long. V dropped 5 bases and J dropped 7 bases, with 17 bases sitting between them. The CDR3: CASSSHGLTAGYTF. The CDR3 DNA reads as TGTGCCAGCAGTTCCCACGGCCTCACCGCTGGCTACACCTTC.

The sample holds one count of this clone. This sequence joins TRBV4-1 and TRBJ2-2; D assignment may be TRBD1 or TRBD2 (6 bases each). The CDR3 is 16 amino acids. The V and J ends lost 3 bases and 5 bases respectively, with 16 bases between them. Germline lookup yields CDR1 MGHRA and CDR2 YSYEKL. CDR3 DNA: TGCGCCAGCAGCCAGGAGAGCGGAGGGGGGACCGGGGAGCTGTTTTTT. Protein sequence: CASSQESGGGTGELFF.

V gene TRBV6-5 combines with J gene TRBJ2-7; TRBD1 is a possible D gene (5 bases). V was trimmed by 7 bases and J by 5 bases, leaving 18 bases between them. CDR3 size: 14 residues. CDR1 is MNHEY, CDR2 SVGAGI, per germline. As DNA, the CDR3 is TGTGCCAGCACCGTGACAGTGGGTGGAGACGAGCAGTACTTC. It translates to CASTVTVGGDEQYF.

The chain uses TRBV10-3 and TRBJ2-1, with D tentatively TRBD2 (6 bases). This CDR3 contains 14 residues. V lost 6 bases and J lost 5, with 14 bases in between. Germline V gene data show CDR1 as ENHRY and CDR2 as SYGVKD. The CDR3 is CAIRDGTPHNEQFF. CDR3 DNA: TGTGCCATCAGGGACGGGACTCCCCACAATGAGCAGTTCTTC.

The chain uses TRBV5-6 and TRBJ2-3; D is perhaps TRBD1 (5 bases). The CDR3 spans 14 residues. The germline gives CDR1 SGHDT, CDR2 YYEEEE. V was clipped by 1 base and J by 1 base, with 7 bases between them. CDR3 region: CASSLTGRTDTQYF. The CDR3 region has the DNA TGTGCCAGCAGCTTGACAGGCCGCACAGATACGCAGTATTTT.

The J gene is TRBJ2-2, the V gene TRBV7-2; D tentatively fits TRBD1 or TRBD2 (5 bases each). The CDR3 length is 17 residues. Trimming removed 5 bases from V and 1 base from J, with 17 bases in between. Germline loops: CDR1 SGHTA, CDR2 FQGNSA. The CDR3 loop is CASSRILGTLNTGELFF. CDR3 sequence (DNA): TGTGCCAGCAGCCGAATTCTCGGGACCTTGAACACCGGGGAGCTGTTTTTT.

The J gene is TRBJ2-2, the V gene TRBV5-1, with D hard to call. Trimming shortened V by 0 bases and J by 1 base, and 7 bases separated the two germline ends. The CDR3 is 15 residues long. Per the germline V gene, CDR1 is SGHRS and CDR2 is YFSETQ. In DNA, the CDR3 is TGCGCCAGCAGCTTGGCGGTACAGAACACCGGGGAGCTGTTTTTT. Protein: CASSLAVQNTGELFF.

This chain links TRBV5-1 with TRBJ2-7; D gene ambiguous. V dropped 5 bases and J dropped 6 bases, with 9 bases sitting between them. Germline CDR1 and CDR2: SGHRS and YFSETQ. This CDR3 spans 11 amino acids. CDR3 in amino acids: CASRSVTEQYF. The CDR3 region has the DNA TGCGCCAGCAGGTCCGTTACCGAGCAGTACTTC.

The CDR3 DNA reads as TGTGCCAGCAGCTTAGCTCACGGAGATACGCAGTATTTT. Encoded protein: CASSLAHGDTQYF. The chain uses TRBV7-6 and TRBJ2-3; D unclear. This CDR3 contains 13 residues. Per germline, CDR1 SGHVS and CDR2 FNYEAQ. Between the trimmed V and J ends, which lost 0 bases and 5 bases, there was a span of 6 bases.

The chain joins TRBV19 to TRBJ1-1; D gene uncertain. The CDR3 sequence is 11 residues long. V lost 10 bases and J lost 7, with 13 bases in between. CDR1 LNHDA and CDR2 SQIVND come from the germline V gene (reference sequence). The CDR3 loop reads CATRGSLEAFF. In DNA, the CDR3 is TGTGCCACCCGTGGTAGCCTTGAAGCTTTCTTT.

The chain recombines TRBV28 with TRBJ2-7; the D gene is possibly TRBD2 (7 bases). The V gene lost 6 bases and the J gene lost 4 bases, with 16 bases spanning the gap. CDR1 is MDHEN and CDR2 is SYDVKM in the germline V gene. This CDR3 has 14 residues. The CDR3 DNA follows: TGTGCCAGCAGGAACCCCGGGGGGCGATACGAGCAGTACTTC. Translation gives CASRNPGGRYEQYF.

V is TRBV15 and J is TRBJ1-2; D might be TRBD1 (5 bases). With 0 bases removed from V and 6 bases from J, the gap between germline ends came to 23 bases. In germline, CDR1 is LNHNV, CDR2 YYDKDF (reference sequence). The CDR3 sequence is 18 residues long. CDR3 bases: TGTGCCACCAGCAGAGATTACGGAGTAAGCTCAGGGATTAATGGCTACACCTTC. Its protein is CATSRDYGVSSGINGYTF.

The V and J genes are TRBV7-6 and TRBJ2-7; maybe TRBD1 (6 bases). Trimming took 4 bases from V and 2 from J, leaving 12 bases between them. Germline CDR1 is SGHVS and CDR2 is FNYEAQ. This CDR3 contains 14 residues. CDR3 loop: CASSSRTAPYEQYF. The CDR3 DNA reads TGTGCCAGCAGCTCGCGGACAGCACCCTACGAGCAGTACTTC.

The J gene is TRBJ2-7, the V gene TRBV27, with TRBD1 matching over 8 bases. The CDR3 is 16 residues long. V was clipped by 1 base and J by 2 bases; unmatched bases: 7. Germline V lookup: CDR1 MNHEY, CDR2 SMNVEV (reference sequence). DNA of the CDR3: TGTGCCAGCAGTTTATACCCCATGGACAGGGCCTACGAGCAGTACTTC. This gives the protein CASSLYPMDRAYEQYF.

This chain joins TRBV7-8 and TRBJ2-1; 11 bases are shared with TRBD2. CDR1 is SGHVS and CDR2 is FQNEAQ in the germline V gene. There are 15 residues in the CDR3. The trim removed 2 bases at V and 6 bases at J, leaving 3 bases unmatched. In nucleotides, the CDR3 is TGTGCCAGCAGCTTACCGGGACTAGCGGCCAATGAGCAGTTCTTC. As protein: CASSLPGLAANEQFF.

This chain connects TRBV27 to TRBJ1-2; D gene unclear. Germline-derived CDR1 and CDR2 are MNHEY and SMNVEV (reference sequence). The V and J ends lost 8 bases and 8 bases respectively, with 24 bases between them. CDR3 length: 15 amino acids. CDR3 sequence (DNA): TGTGCCAGCCTCGGCACGCTGGATAGGCTTGAGGGCTACACCTTC. It encodes CASLGTLDRLEGYTF.

V gene TRBV27 combines with J gene TRBJ1-5; D is ambiguous. V dropped 3 bases and J dropped 0 bases, with 6 bases sitting between them. The germline gives CDR1 MNHEY, CDR2 SMNVEV (reference sequence). CDR3 length: 14 amino acids. CDR3 region: CASSFSDSNQPQHF. DNA for the CDR3: TGTGCCAGCAGTTTTTCGGATAGCAATCAGCCCCAGCATTTT.